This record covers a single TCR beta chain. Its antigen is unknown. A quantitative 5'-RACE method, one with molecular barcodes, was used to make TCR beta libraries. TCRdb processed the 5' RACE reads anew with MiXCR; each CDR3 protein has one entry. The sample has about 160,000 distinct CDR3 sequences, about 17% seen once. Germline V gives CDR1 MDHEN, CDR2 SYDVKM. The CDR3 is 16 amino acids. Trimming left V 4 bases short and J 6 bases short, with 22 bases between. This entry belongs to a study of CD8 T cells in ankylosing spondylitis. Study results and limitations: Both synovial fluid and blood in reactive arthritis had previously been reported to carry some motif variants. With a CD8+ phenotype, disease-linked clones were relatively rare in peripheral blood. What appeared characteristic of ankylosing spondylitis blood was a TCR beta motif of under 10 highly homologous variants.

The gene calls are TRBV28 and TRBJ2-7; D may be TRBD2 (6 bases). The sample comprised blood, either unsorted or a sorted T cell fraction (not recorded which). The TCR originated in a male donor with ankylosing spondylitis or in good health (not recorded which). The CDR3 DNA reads TGTGCCAGCAGTTCCCCGGGACTTTCCGTTGGGGGCGAGCAGTACTTC. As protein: CASSSPGLSVGGEQYF. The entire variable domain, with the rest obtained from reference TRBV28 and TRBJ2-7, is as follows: DVKVTQSSRYLVKRTGEKVFLECVQDMDHENMFWYRQDPGLGLRLIYFSYDVKMKEKGDIPEGYSVSREKKERFSLILESASTNQTSMYLCASSSPGLSVGGEQYFGPGTRLTVT.